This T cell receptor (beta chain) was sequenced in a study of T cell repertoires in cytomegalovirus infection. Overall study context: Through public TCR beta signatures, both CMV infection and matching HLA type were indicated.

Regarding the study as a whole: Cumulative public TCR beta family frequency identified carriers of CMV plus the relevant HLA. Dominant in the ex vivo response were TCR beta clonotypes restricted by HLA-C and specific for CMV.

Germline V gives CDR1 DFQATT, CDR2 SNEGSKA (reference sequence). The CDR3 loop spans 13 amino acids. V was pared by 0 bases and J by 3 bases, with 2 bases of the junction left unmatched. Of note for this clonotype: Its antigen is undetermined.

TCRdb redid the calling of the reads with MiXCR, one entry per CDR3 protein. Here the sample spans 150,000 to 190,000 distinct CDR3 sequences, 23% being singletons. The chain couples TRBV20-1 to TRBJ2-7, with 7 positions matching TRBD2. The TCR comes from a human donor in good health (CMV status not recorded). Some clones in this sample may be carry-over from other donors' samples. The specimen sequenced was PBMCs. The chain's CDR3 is CSAREGGSYEQYF. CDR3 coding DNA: TGCAGTGCTAGAGAAGGCGGGAGCTACGAGCAGTACTTC.